This TCR beta chain was documented in a study of OX40 agonist ivuxolimab in advanced cancers. Points from the study as a whole: Normalized T-cell clonal expansion was also low in some nonresponders.

After removal of 3 bases from V and 4 bases from J, the junction contained 9 bases not matched to a gene. This CDR3 contains 15 residues. CDR1 and CDR2 from the germline V gene are GTSNPN and SVGIG (reference sequence). Patients who had autoimmune disease history or got systemic immunosuppression were left out. Clones were sequenced by immunoSEQ multiplex PCR, and TCRdb holds only the in-frame ones, with some missing. This sample has some 50,000 clones; around nine tenths occur once, and the top ten carry under 0.65%. With respect to this clone: Its target is unknown.

This material consisted of CD4+ or CD8+ T cells sorted from blood, taken in a trial of the OX40 agonist ivuxolimab. This sequence originates from an adult with an advanced solid tumor such as melanoma, head and neck, liver or kidney cancer. The chain combines TRBV30 with TRBJ1-2; 9 nucleotides match TRBD1. The CDR3 DNA follows: TGTGCCTGGAGAGCTCCGGGACAGGGATTCTATGGCTACACCTTC. It yields the protein CAWRAPGQGFYGYTF.